The rows below give T cell receptor beta chains drawn from one sample of a study of OX40 agonist ivuxolimab in advanced cancers. The data were produced by immunoSEQ multiplex PCR, yet TCRdb's version contains in-frame clones alone and is incomplete. Of just under 95,000 clones in the sample, around nine tenths were seen once. The sample consisted of CD4+ or CD8+ T cells sorted from blood, taken in a trial of the OX40 agonist ivuxolimab. The receptor source for this set is an adult with an advanced solid tumor such as melanoma, head and neck, liver or kidney cancer. CDR3s include the opening cysteine and the closing phenylalanine or tryptophan. The D gene is left open where the match is weak. Some rows mark clone size as missing; the rest say once, few, many or name a class of expanded clone.

>NA|TRBJ1-2|NA|TRBV7-3
TGTGCCAGCAGCTTAGGGGGACAAAAAGGCTACACCTTC
CASSLGGQKGYTF
>NA|TRBJ2-5|NA|TRBV15
TGTGCCACCAGCACGTGGGGGAGGGAGACCCAGTACTTC
CATSTWGRETQYF
>NA|TRBJ1-6|NA|TRBV30
TGTGCCTGGAGTGGAGGGGGTAATTCACCCCTCCACTTT
CAWSGGGNSPLHF
>NA|TRBJ1-2|TRBD1|TRBV14
TGTGCCAGCAGCTACAGGGGGTCCTATGGCTACACCTTC
CASSYRGSYGYTF
>NA|TRBJ2-3|TRBD2|TRBV9
TGTGCCAGCCGACCCGCTAGCGGGGGCACAGATACGCAGTATTTT
CASRPASGGTDTQYF
>NA|TRBJ1-5|TRBD1|TRBV6-1
TGTGCCAGCAGTGAGTTACAGGGGGGTCATCAGCCCCAGCATTTT
CASSELQGGHQPQHF
>NA|TRBJ1-1|NA|TRBV5-1
TGCGCCAGCAGCTTACAAGGGGCCGGGACTGAAGCTTTCTTT
CASSLQGAGTEAFF
>once|TRBJ1-1|NA|TRBV21-1
TGTGCCAGCCCAACACGGGACCCAGAGGCAAACACTGAAGCTTTCTTT
CASPTRDPEANTEAFF
>NA|TRBJ2-2|NA|TRBV5-1
TGCGCCAGCAGCTTGGCCCCGACTACCGGGGAGCTGTTTTTT
CASSLAPTTGELFF
>NA|TRBJ2-6|NA|TRBV2
TGTGCCAGCAGTTCGGGGGGCTTTGGGGCCAACGTCCTGACTTTC
CASSSGGFGANVLTF
>NA|TRBJ2-4|NA|TRBV7-9
TGTGCCAGCAGCCGCCAAACACTAGCCAAAAACATTCAGTACTTC
CASSRQTLAKNIQYF
>NA|TRBJ2-7|NA|TRBV15
TGTGCCACCAGCAGAGAAGGGGCGGGGGCAAGCTCCTACGAGCAGTACTTC
CATSREGAGASSYEQYF
>once|TRBJ1-4|TRBD1|TRBV5-8
TGTGCCAGCAGCTTGGCCGGGACAGACCGTGAAAAACTGTTTTTT
CASSLAGTDREKLFF
>NA|TRBJ2-5|TRBD2|TRBV10-3
TGTGCCATCAGTGAGTCGATCCTAGCGGGGGGGCGAGAGACCCAGTACTTC
CAISESILAGGRETQYF
>NA|TRBJ2-3|TRBD2|TRBV18
TGTGCCAGCTCACCAACGAGCGGGGGCACTAGCACAGATACGCAGTATTTT
CASSPTSGGTSTDTQYF
>NA|TRBJ1-2|NA|TRBV4-1
TGCGCTAGCAGCCAAGAGTCCCAGGATCCTAACTATGGCTACACCTTC
CASSQESQDPNYGYTF
>NA|TRBJ2-3|TRBD2|TRBV7-9
TGTGCCAGCAGCCGTCGTAGCGGGGGGGTTCATACGCAGTATTTT
CASSRRSGGVHTQYF
>NA|TRBJ1-1|TRBD1|TRBV4-3
TGCGCCAGCAGCCATGGACAGGTGAACACTGAAGCTTTCTTT
CASSHGQVNTEAFF
>NA|TRBJ2-2|TRBD1|TRBV10-3
TGTGCCATCAGTGGAACAGGGGGAGACATCGGGGAGCTGTTTTTT
CAISGTGGDIGELFF
>NA|TRBJ2-2|TRBD2|TRBV5-8
TGTGCCAGCAGCACCCCAGCGGGGGTGGGCACCGGGGAGCTGTTTTTT
CASSTPAGVGTGELFF